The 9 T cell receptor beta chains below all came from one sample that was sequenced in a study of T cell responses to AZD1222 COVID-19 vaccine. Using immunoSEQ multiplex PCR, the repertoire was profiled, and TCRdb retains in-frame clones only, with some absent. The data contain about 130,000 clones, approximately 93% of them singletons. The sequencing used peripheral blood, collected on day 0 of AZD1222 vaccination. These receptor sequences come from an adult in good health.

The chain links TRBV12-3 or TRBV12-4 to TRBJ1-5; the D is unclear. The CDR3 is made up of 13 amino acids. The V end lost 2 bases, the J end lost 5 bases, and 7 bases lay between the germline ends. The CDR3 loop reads CASSLKADQPQHF. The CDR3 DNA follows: TGTGCCAGCAGTTTAAAGGCGGATCAGCCCCAGCATTTT.

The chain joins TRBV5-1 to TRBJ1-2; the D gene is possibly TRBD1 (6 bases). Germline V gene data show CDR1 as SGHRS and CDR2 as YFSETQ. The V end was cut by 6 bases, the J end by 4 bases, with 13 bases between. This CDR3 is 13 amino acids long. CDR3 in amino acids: CASTSGGFYGYTF. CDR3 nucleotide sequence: TGCGCCAGCACCTCTGGGGGCTTCTATGGCTACACCTTC.

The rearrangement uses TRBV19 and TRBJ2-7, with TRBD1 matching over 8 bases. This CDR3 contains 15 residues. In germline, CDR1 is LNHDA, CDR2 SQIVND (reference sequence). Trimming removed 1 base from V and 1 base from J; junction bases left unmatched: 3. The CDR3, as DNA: TGTGCCAGTAGTATAGGGACAGGGAGTTCCTACGAGCAGTACTTC. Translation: CASSIGTGSSYEQYF.

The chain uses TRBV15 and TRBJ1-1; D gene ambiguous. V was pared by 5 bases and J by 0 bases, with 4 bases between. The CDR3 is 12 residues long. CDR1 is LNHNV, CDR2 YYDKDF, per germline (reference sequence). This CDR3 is CATSAVNTEAFF. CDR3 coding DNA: TGTGCCACCAGCGCAGTGAACACTGAAGCTTTCTTT.

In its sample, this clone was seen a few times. CDR3 loop: CASRLDRFYEQYF. The CDR3 region has the DNA TGTGCCAGCAGATTAGACAGGTTCTACGAGCAGTACTTC. V gene TRBV28 combines with J gene TRBJ2-7; D perhaps matches TRBD1 (6 bases). Looked up from germline, CDR1 is MDHEN and CDR2 is SYDVKM. V was cut by 6 bases and J by 3 bases, with 12 bases left in between. The CDR3 has 13 amino acids.

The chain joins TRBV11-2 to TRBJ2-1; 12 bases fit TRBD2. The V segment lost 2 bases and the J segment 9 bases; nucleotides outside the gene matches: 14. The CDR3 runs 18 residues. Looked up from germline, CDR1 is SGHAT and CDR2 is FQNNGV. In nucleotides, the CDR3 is TGTGCCAGCAGCTTAAATTCGGCTAGCGGGAGGGGTGTCCGTGAGCAGTTCTTC. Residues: CASSLNSASGRGVREQFF.

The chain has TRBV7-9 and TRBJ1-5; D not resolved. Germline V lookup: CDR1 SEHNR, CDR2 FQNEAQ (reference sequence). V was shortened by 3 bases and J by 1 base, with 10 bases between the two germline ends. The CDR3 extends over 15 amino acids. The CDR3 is CASSFMDGSNQPQHF. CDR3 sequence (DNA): TGTGCCAGCAGCTTTATGGACGGGAGCAATCAGCCCCAGCATTTT.

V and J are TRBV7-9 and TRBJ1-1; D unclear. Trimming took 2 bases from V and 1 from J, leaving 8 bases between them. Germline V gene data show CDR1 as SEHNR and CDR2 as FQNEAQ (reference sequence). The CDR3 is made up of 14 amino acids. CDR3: CASSLLSTNTEAFF. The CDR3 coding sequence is TGTGCCAGCAGCTTACTCTCCACGAACACTGAAGCTTTCTTT. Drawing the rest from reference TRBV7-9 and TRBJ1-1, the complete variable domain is DTGVSQNPRHKITKRGQNVTFRCDPISEHNRLYWYRQTLGQGPEFLTYFQNEAQLEKSRLLSDRFSAERPKGSFSTLEIQRTEQGDSAMYLCASSLLSTNTEAFFGQGTRLTVV.

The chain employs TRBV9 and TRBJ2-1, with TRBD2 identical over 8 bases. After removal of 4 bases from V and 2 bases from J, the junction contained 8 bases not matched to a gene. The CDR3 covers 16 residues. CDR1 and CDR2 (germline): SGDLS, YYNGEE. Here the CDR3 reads CASSPSGTRAYNEQFF. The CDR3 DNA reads TGTGCCAGCAGCCCCTCCGGGACTAGGGCCTACAATGAGCAGTTCTTC.